The TCR beta chain described here comes from a study of human T cells and chemical hapten exposure. The V gene lost 3 bases and the J gene lost 3 bases, with 9 bases spanning the gap. The CDR3 has 15 amino acids. Germline V gene sequence: CDR1 SNHLY, CDR2 FYNNEI. Documented time point: patch test 2, 6 weeks after DPC sensitization. The treatment was: therapeutic diphenylcyclopropenone sensitization with weekly scalp DPC. TCRdb ran MiXCR on the RACE reads and lists one entry per CDR3 protein. The top ten hold around 3.1% of the sample, which has some 99,000 distinct CDR3 sequences, about a tenth seen once.

Sample: whole blood, taken in connection with sensitization to the hapten diphenylcyclopropenone (DPC). The clonotype was recovered from a woman aged 40 to 50 with alopecia areata. Some clones in this sample may be carry-over from other donors' samples. The chain uses TRBV2 and TRBJ1-6; D not certain. CDR3 sequence reads: CASSEEGGYNSPLHF. The CDR3 nucleotides read TGTGCCAGCAGTGAGGAAGGAGGCTATAATTCACCCCTCCACTTT.